The 19 T cell receptor beta chains below were found in one sample sequenced in a study of metastatic and nonmetastatic thyroid tumors. Each patient came to thyroid surgery without any prior treatment (of any kind). TCRdb reanalyzed the PCR reads via MiXCR. The table includes 30,000 or so clones, 20% to 25% detected once. The specimen was blood. All receptors come from a female donor with papillary thyroid cancer or a benign thyroid nodule (not recorded which). Some clones in this sample may be carry-over from other donors' samples.

The V call is TRBV5-1, the J call TRBJ2-7, with 9 bases matching TRBD2. V trimming: 4 bases; J trimming: 7 bases; junction bases outside the gene matches: 21. The CDR3 has 18 residues. Germline V lookup: CDR1 SGHRS, CDR2 YFSETQ. The CDR3 loop reads CASSLCGTSGSSAWEQYF. The CDR3 nucleotides are TGCGCCAGCAGCCTTTGTGGTACTAGCGGGTCCTCAGCTTGGGAGCAGTACTTC.

This clone was observed at least ten times. The genes are TRBV6-1 and TRBJ2-1, with 7 bases fitting TRBD1. The CDR3 loop spans 15 amino acids. Germline CDR1 MNHNS, CDR2 SASEGT. Trimming at V came to 4 bases and at J to 4 bases, leaving 7 bases not matched to a gene. The CDR3: CASSATGTVYNEQFF. CDR3 nucleotide sequence: TGTGCCAGCAGTGCCACCGGGACAGTATACAATGAGCAGTTCTTC.

This clone showed up many times. V usage is TRBV7-2 and J usage is TRBJ2-7, with 8 nucleotides matching TRBD1. In germline, CDR1 is SGHTA, CDR2 FQGNSA. Trimming took 2 bases from V and 2 from J; bases not matched to a gene: 5. This CDR3 spans 15 amino acids. The CDR3 DNA is TGTGCCAGCAGCTTACTAGGGACAGGCACCTACGAGCAGTACTTC. It encodes CASSLLGTGTYEQYF.

There are many counts of this clone. V and J are TRBV2 and TRBJ1-6; tentative D call: TRBD1 (6 bases). The germline V and J ends were trimmed by 6 bases and 7 bases, with 13 bases remaining between them. Germline CDR1 SNHLY, CDR2 FYNNEI. This CDR3 has 14 amino acids. The CDR3 nucleotides are TGTGCCAGCAGCGAGGACAGCCGGAATTCACCCCTCCACTTT. Protein sequence: CASSEDSRNSPLHF.

There are many counts of this clone. The chain uses TRBV2 and TRBJ1-1, with 11 positions matching TRBD1. The germline V gene has CDR1 SNHLY and CDR2 FYNNEI. J gave up 2 bases and V 2 bases, and 7 bases lay outside the gene matches. The CDR3 consists of 17 residues. The CDR3 bases are TGTGCCAGCAGTGAACCGGACAGGGGGCGACTAAACACTGAAGCTTTCTTT. Its translation: CASSEPDRGRLNTEAFF.

This clone is deemed medium-sized. The V and J genes are TRBV5-1 and TRBJ1-2; D unresolved. This CDR3 spans 13 amino acids. Trimming shortened V by 0 bases and J by 6 bases, and 9 bases separated the two germline ends. CDR1 and CDR2 (germline): SGHRS, YFSETQ. The CDR3, as DNA: TGCGCCAGCAGCTTGGCGGAGGGTGATGGCTACACCTTC. Its translation is CASSLAEGDGYTF.

This clone was seen more than once but under ten times. The chain recombines TRBV6-1 with TRBJ2-2, with 8 bases lining up with TRBD2. The junction had 10 bases not matched to a gene; V was cut back by 10 bases and J by 6 bases. The CDR3 loop spans 14 amino acids. In germline, CDR1 is MNHNS, CDR2 SASEGT. CDR3 sequence: CAIPKTGRAGELFF. Written as DNA, the CDR3 is TGTGCCATCCCCAAGACCGGGAGGGCCGGGGAGCTGTTTTTT.

To note about this clone: A read error is likely, as this CDR3 ends without the conserved phenylalanine or tryptophan. The rearrangement links TRBV27 to TRBJ2-7; D may be TRBD1 (5 bases). Germline CDR1 reads MNHEY; CDR2 reads SMNVEV (reference sequence). CDR3 size: 14 residues. The CDR3 coding sequence is TGTGCCAACAGTTTGGTTCAGGGAAACTACGAGCAGTACCTC. Translation gives CANSLVQGNYEQYL.

The chain recombines TRBV20-1 with TRBJ2-7, with a weak D call TRBD2 (6 bases). V was pared by 6 bases and J by 0 bases, with 12 bases between. Germline-derived CDR1 and CDR2 are DFQATT and SNEGSKA (reference sequence). The CDR3 loop spans 13 amino acids. Written as DNA, the CDR3 is TGCAGTGCCCCGGGGGAATACTCCTACGAGCAGTACTTC. It is translated as CSAPGEYSYEQYF.

By share of the sample, this clone is medium-sized. The chain carries TRBV28 and TRBJ1-2; TRBD1 might be the D (5 bases). CDR3 size: 13 residues. Trimming took 4 bases from V and 0 from J, leaving 6 bases between them. Germline CDR1 reads MDHEN; CDR2 reads SYDVKM. The CDR3 is CASSSRANYGYTF. The CDR3 DNA reads TGTGCCAGCAGTTCCAGGGCTAACTATGGCTACACCTTC.

This clone came up many times. This rearrangement joins TRBV7-3 to TRBJ2-7, with D possibly matching TRBD1 (7 bases). V was shortened by 6 bases and J by 5 bases, with 23 bases between the two germline ends. The CDR3 loop spans 16 amino acids. Germline loops: CDR1 SGHTA, CDR2 FQGTGA. Written as DNA, the CDR3 is TGTGCCAGCAGTTTTATTGTTGGAGGGGGCCCCAACGAGCAGTACTTC. As protein: CASSFIVGGGPNEQYF.

The chain employs TRBV7-8 and TRBJ1-6; D ambiguous. Looked up from germline, CDR1 is SGHVS and CDR2 is FQNEAQ. The CDR3 runs to 14 residues. The V gene lost 5 bases and the J gene lost 7 bases, with 12 bases spanning the gap. The CDR3 is CASSLGDSNSPLHF. For the CDR3, the DNA is TGTGCCAGCAGCCTCGGGGATTCAAATTCACCCCTCCACTTT.

This chain uses TRBV11-3 with TRBJ2-2; D is unresolved. Germline lookup yields CDR1 SGHNT and CDR2 YENEEA. Deletions cut 0 bases from V and 1 base from J, with 3 bases between. The CDR3 has 14 amino acids. CDR3 sequence reads: CASSLEVNTGELFF. CDR3 in DNA: TGTGCCAGCAGCTTAGAAGTGAACACCGGGGAGCTGTTTTTT.

At least ten counts were recorded for this clone. The chain uses TRBV3-1 and TRBJ2-3; D ambiguous. V lost 7 bases and J 2 bases, leaving 4 bases between the germline ends. The CDR3 extends over 11 amino acids. Per the germline V gene, CDR1 is LGHDT and CDR2 is YNNKEL (reference sequence). CDR3 sequence reads: CASTNTDTQYF. The CDR3 bases are TGTGCCAGCACCAACACAGATACGCAGTATTTT.

The rearrangement uses TRBV7-9 and TRBJ1-1; TRBD1 agrees at 10 bases. Trimming removed 2 bases from V and 4 bases from J; junction bases left unmatched: 4. Germline assignment: CDR1 SEHNR and CDR2 FQNEAQ (reference sequence). This CDR3 is 15 amino acids long. The CDR3 coding sequence is TGTGCCAGCAGCTTAACCAGGACAGGGGGCACTGAAGCTTTCTTT. This encodes CASSLTRTGGTEAFF.

V gene TRBV11-3 combines with J gene TRBJ1-1; D uncertain. The V end lost 0 bases, the J end lost 3 bases, and 14 bases lay between the germline ends. This CDR3 region has 16 residues. The germline V gene encodes CDR1 SGHNT and CDR2 YENEEA. For the CDR3, the DNA is TGTGCCAGCAGCTTAGACGGGCGCCGAGGACACACTGAAGCTTTCTTT. Residues: CASSLDGRRGHTEAFF.

This clone was counted many times. With a much larger clone just one base away, this may be a read error. This chain links TRBV12-3 or TRBV12-4 with TRBJ1-1; tentatively, D is TRBD1 (6 bases). This CDR3 region has 13 residues. CDR3 DNA: TGTGCCAGCAGTTTGAAACAAAGGGGGGCAGCTTCCTTT. Protein product: CASSLKQRGAASF.

This clone has a count of ten or more. This sequence joins TRBV7-2 and TRBJ1-3; 7 positions agree with TRBD1. CDR1 is SGHTA and CDR2 is FQGNSA in the germline V gene. The CDR3 loop spans 18 amino acids. V lost 1 base to trimming and J lost 1 base; unmatched junction nucleotides: 10. The CDR3 spells CASSLGLPGGTSGNTIYF. The DNA for the CDR3 is TGTGCCAGCAGCTTAGGGCTGCCAGGGGGGACTTCTGGAAACACCATATATTTT.

This clone was counted a few times. J is TRBJ2-1 and V is TRBV27, with D perhaps matching TRBD2 (6 bases). There are 17 residues in the CDR3. V was cut by 4 bases and J by 1 base, with 17 bases left in between. Germline CDR1 reads MNHEY; CDR2 reads SMNVEV (reference sequence). CDR3 nucleotide sequence: TGTGCCAGCAGTTACTTCGGGGGATCTGCTTCCTACAATGAGCAGTTCTTC. Translating it yields CASSYFGGSASYNEQFF.